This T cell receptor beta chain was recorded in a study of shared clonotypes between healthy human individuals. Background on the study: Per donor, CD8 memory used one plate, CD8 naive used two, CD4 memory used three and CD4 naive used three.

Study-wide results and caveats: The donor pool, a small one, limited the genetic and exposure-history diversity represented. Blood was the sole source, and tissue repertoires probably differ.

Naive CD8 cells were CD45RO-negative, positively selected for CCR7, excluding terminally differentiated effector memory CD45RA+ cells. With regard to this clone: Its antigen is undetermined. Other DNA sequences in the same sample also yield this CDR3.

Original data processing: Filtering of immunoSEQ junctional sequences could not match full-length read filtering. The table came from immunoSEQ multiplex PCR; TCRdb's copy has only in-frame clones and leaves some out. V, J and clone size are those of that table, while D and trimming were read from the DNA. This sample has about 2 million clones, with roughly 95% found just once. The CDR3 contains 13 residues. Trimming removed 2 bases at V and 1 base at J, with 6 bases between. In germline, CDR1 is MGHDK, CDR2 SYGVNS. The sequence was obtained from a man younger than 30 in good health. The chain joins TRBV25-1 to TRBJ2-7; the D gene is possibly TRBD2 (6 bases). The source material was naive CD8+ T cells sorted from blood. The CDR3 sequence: CASSEAGSYEQYF. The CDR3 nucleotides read TGTGCCAGCAGTGAAGCGGGGTCCTACGAGCAGTACTTC.